Below, one T cell receptor (beta chain) is given with its context. The antigen is undetermined. Germline V lookup: CDR1 SGHRS, CDR2 YFSETQ. The CDR3 covers 14 residues. V was shortened by 4 bases and J by 1 base, with 11 bases between the two germline ends. Libraries of TCR beta came from quantitative 5'-RACE with molecular barcodes. TCRdb independently ran MiXCR on the 5' RACE reads; one entry per CDR3 protein. The sample lists about 440,000 distinct CDR3 sequences; roughly 15% were seen once. These data come from a study of CD8 T cells in ankylosing spondylitis. Study results and caveats: Disease-associated clones were CD8+ and fairly uncommon in peripheral blood. Some motif variants were previously reported in reactive arthritis synovial fluid and blood. A TCR beta motif of eight or nine highly homologous variants seemed to mark ankylosing spondylitis blood. Clones linked to disease were reported to show significant enrichment in matched ankylosing spondylitis synovial fluid.

Sequenced material: blood, either unsorted or a sorted T cell fraction (not recorded which). This sequence joins TRBV5-1 and TRBJ1-2; D is possibly TRBD1 (6 bases). The receptor was isolated from a male donor with ankylosing spondylitis. The CDR3: CASSPEGVNYGYTF. As DNA, the CDR3 is TGCGCCAGCAGCCCAGAGGGGGTTAACTATGGCTACACCTTC. Supplemented by reference TRBV5-1 and TRBJ1-2, the full variable domain reads KAGVTQTPRYLIKTRGQQVTLSCSPISGHRSVSWYQQTPGQGLQFLFEYFSETQRNKGNFPGRFSGRQFSNSRSEMNVSTLELGDSALYLCASSPEGVNYGYTFGSGTRLTVV.